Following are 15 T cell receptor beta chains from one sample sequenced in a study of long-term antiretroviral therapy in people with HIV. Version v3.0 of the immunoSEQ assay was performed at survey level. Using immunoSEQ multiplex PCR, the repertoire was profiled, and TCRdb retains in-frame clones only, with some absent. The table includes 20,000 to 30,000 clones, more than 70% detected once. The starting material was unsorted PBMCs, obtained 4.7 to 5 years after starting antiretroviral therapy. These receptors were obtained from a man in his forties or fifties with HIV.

CDR3 bases: TGTGCCAGCACCGCAGGGCTTAATCAGCCCCAGCATTTT. As protein: CASTAGLNQPQHF. The chain uses TRBV2 and TRBJ1-5; possibly TRBD1 for D (5 bases). This CDR3 region has 13 residues. V was trimmed by 7 bases and J by 4 bases, leaving 11 bases between them. The germline V gene encodes CDR1 SNHLY and CDR2 FYNNEI.

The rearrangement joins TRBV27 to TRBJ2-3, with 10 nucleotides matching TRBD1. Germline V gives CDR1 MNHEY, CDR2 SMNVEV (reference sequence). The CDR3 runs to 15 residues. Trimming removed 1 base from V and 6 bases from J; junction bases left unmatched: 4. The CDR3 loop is CASSLWGQGSDTQYF. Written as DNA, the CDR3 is TGTGCCAGCAGTTTATGGGGACAGGGGAGCGATACGCAGTATTTT.

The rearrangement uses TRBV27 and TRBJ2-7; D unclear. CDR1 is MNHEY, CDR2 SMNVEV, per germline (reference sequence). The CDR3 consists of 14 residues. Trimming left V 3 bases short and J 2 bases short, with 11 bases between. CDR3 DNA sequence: TGTGCCAGCAGTTTGGGCTCGGATACCTACGAGCAGTACTTC. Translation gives CASSLGSDTYEQYF.

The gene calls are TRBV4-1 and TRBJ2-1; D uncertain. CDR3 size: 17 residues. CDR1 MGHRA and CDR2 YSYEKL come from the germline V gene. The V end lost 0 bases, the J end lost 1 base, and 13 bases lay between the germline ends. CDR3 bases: TGCGCCAGCAGCCAAGATATGGGTCTGATGTCCTACAATGAGCAGTTCTTC. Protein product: CASSQDMGLMSYNEQFF.

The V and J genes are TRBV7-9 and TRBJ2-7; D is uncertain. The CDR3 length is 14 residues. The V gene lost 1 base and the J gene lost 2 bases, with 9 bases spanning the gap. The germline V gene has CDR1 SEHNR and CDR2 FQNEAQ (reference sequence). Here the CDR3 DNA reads TGTGCCAGCAGCTTAGTGGGGATGGCCTACGAGCAGTACTTC. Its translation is CASSLVGMAYEQYF.

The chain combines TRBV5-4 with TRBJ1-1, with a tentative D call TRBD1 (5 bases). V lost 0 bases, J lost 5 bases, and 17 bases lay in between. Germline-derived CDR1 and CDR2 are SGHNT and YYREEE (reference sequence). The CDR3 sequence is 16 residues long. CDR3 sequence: CASSLEKRGRETEAFF. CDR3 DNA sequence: TGTGCCAGCAGCTTGGAGAAAAGGGGCAGAGAAACTGAAGCTTTCTTT.

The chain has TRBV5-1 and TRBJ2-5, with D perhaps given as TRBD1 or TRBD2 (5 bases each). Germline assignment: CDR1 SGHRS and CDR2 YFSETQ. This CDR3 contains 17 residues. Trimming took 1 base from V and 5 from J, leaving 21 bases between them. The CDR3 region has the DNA TGCGCCAGCAGCTTGTCGGGAACGGGGTCAGGGCAGGAGACCCAGTACTTC. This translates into CASSLSGTGSGQETQYF.

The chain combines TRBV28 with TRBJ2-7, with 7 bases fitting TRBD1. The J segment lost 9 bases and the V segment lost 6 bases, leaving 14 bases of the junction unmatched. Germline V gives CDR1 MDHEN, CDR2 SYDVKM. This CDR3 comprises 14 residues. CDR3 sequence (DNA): TGTGCCAGCAGCAGAGACAGGGTTCTACGAGGGCAGTACTTC. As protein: CASSRDRVLRGQYF.

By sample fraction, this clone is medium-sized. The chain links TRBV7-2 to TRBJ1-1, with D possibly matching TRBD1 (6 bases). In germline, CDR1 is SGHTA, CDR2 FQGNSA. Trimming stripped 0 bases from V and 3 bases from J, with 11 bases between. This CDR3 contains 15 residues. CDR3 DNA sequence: TGTGCCAGCAGCTTAGCTAACAGGGCCGACACTGAAGCTTTCTTT. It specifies CASSLANRADTEAFF.

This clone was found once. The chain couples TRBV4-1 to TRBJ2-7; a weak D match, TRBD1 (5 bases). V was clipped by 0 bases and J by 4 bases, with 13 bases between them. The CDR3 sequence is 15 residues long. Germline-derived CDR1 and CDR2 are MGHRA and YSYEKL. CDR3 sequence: CASSQDGAGMYEQYF. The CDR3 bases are TGCGCCAGCAGCCAAGATGGGGCAGGGATGTACGAGCAGTACTTC.

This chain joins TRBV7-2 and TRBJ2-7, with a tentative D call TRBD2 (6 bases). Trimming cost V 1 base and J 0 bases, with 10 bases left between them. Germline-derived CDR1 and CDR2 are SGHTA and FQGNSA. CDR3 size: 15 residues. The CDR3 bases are TGTGCCAGCAGCTTAGGCGGAGGGAGCTCCTACGAGCAGTACTTC. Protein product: CASSLGGGSSYEQYF.

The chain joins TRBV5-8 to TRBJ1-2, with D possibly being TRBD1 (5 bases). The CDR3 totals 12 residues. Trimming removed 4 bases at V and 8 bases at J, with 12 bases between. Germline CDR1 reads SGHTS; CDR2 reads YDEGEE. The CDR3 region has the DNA TGTGCCAGCAGCCCCCAGGGTTTCGGCTACACCTTC. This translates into CASSPQGFGYTF.

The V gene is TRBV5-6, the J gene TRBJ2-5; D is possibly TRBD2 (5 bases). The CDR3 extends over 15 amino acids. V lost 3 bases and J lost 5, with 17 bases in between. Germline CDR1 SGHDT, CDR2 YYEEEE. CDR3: CASSSIHSEEETQYF. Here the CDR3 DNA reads TGTGCCAGCAGCTCAATCCATAGCGAGGAGGAGACCCAGTACTTC.

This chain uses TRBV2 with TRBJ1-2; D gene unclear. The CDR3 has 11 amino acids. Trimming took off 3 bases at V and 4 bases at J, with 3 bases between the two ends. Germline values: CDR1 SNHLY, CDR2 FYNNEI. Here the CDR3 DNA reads TGTGCCAGCAGTGATAGCTATGGCTACACCTTC. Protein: CASSDSYGYTF. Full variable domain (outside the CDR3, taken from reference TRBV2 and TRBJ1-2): EPEVTQTPSHQVTQMGQEVILRCVPISNHLYFYWYRQILGQKVEFLVSFYNNEISEKSEIFDDQFSVERPDGSNFTLKIRSTKLEDSAMYFCASSDSYGYTFGSGTRLTVV.

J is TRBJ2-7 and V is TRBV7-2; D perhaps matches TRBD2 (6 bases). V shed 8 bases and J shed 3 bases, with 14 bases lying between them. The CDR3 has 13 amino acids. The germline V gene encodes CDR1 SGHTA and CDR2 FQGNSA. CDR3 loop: CASAGSWDYEQYF. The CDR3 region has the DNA TGTGCCAGCGCCGGGAGTTGGGACTACGAGCAGTACTTC.